The rows below give T cell receptor beta chains drawn from one sample of a study of T cell repertoires in ileal Crohn's disease. Profiling relied on immunoSEQ multiplex PCR, and the TCRdb table lists in-frame clones only, not all of them. The sample lists about 4,700 clones, roughly 80% occurring once. The sequenced sample was ileal tissue. The receptors were gathered from an adult with Crohn's disease. Each CDR3 is given with its conserved first and last residue. The order of the fields is D gene, clone size, V gene, J gene, CDR3 DNA, CDR3 protein. The D gene is left open where the match is weak. Clone sizes are given selectively: once, few, many, or a class where the clone is expanded.

>TRBD1|.|TRBV5-1|TRBJ1-2
TGCGCCAGCAGCCAGACCCCGGGACAGGGAAGCTACACCTTC
CASSQTPGQGSYTF
>.|.|TRBV19|TRBJ1-1
TGTGCCAGTAGTCCAGGGGCTGAAGCTTTCTTT
CASSPGAEAFF
>TRBD1|few|TRBV5-1|TRBJ1-2
TGCGCCAGCAGCTTGGTTGGACAGGGGGCGGGCGGCTACACCTTC
CASSLVGQGAGGYTF
>TRBD2|.|TRBV7-9|TRBJ2-1
TGTGCCAGCAGCCCCTACGGGGGGAGCGGGGGCTACAATGAGCAGTTCTTC
CASSPYGGSGGYNEQFF
>.|.|TRBV4-2|TRBJ1-2
TGTGCCAGCAGCCAAGATATCGCGGGGTATAATGGCTACACCTTC
CASSQDIAGYNGYTF
>TRBD1|.|TRBV6-1|TRBJ1-1
TGTGCCAGCACCCGACAGGGGGAGGTTGAAGCTTTCTTT
CASTRQGEVEAFF
>.|.|TRBV30|TRBJ2-5
TGTGCCTCCGACGGGGGTTACGAGACCCAGTACTTC
CASDGGYETQYF
>.|.|TRBV6-6|TRBJ2-1
TGTGCCAGCAGTTTAGGAGTTTACAATGAGCAGTTCTTC
CASSLGVYNEQFF
>.|.|TRBV27|TRBJ1-5
TGTGCCAGCAGATCCTTGCGGGGGGTAGGTCAGCCCCAGCATTTT
CASRSLRGVGQPQHF
>TRBD1|.|TRBV5-8|TRBJ1-4
TGTGCCAGCAGCCCCCGCAGGGGGCTTGAAAAACTGTTTTTT
CASSPRRGLEKLFF
>.|.|TRBV7-8|TRBJ2-7
TGTGCCAGCAGCTCATACAGGGCGTACGAGCAGTACTTC
CASSSYRAYEQYF
>.|few|TRBV19|TRBJ1-4
TGTGCCCCCCGGAGTGCAACTAATGAAAAACTGTTTTTT
CAPRSATNEKLFF
>TRBD1|few|TRBV19|TRBJ1-1
TGTGCCAGTAGTAGCGACAGGGGTCCTGAAGCTTTCTTT
CASSSDRGPEAFF
>TRBD1|once|TRBV6-1|TRBJ1-1
TGTGCCAGCAGGGGGGGACAGGGGATGACTGAAGCTTTCTTT
CASRGGQGMTEAFF
>TRBD2|.|TRBV5-1|TRBJ2-3
TGCGCCAGCAGCTTGGAAGGCGAAGCGGGGGGTTTCACAGATACGCAGTATTTT
CASSLEGEAGGFTDTQYF
>TRBD1|.|TRBV5-1|TRBJ2-3
TGCGCCAGCAGCCCAGGGACAGCCACAGATACGCAGTATTTT
CASSPGTATDTQYF
>.|.|TRBV5-1|TRBJ1-2
TGCGCCAGCTCACTACCCCGGGATTCAAGAGACCCTAACTATGGCTACACCTTC
CASSLPRDSRDPNYGYTF
>.|.|TRBV6-1|TRBJ1-2
TGTGCCAGCAGTGCCGGTAGGAGCGACCCCTATGGCTACACCTTC
CASSAGRSDPYGYTF
>TRBD1|.|TRBV5-6|TRBJ2-7
TGTGCCAGCAGCCCCCGAGACAGGGGATACGAGCAGTACTTC
CASSPRDRGYEQYF
>.|.|TRBV19|TRBJ2-5
TGTGCCTCCCGGTCGTCGGCCGGGGTAGAGACCCAGTACTTC
CASRSSAGVETQYF
>.|.|TRBV27|TRBJ1-4
TGTGCCAGCAGTCCCAGGGGACGGGATGAAAAACTGTTTTTT
CASSPRGRDEKLFF
>.|.|TRBV6-1|TRBJ2-7
TGTGCCAGCAGTGAAGCGCGCGCAGGCCCCTACGGAGAGCAGTACTTC
CASSEARAGPYGEQYF
>.|.|TRBV9|TRBJ1-4
TGTGCCAGCAGCGTAGAAGCAAGCCGTGAAAAACTGTTTTTT
CASSVEASREKLFF
>TRBD1|.|TRBV6-5|TRBJ2-7
TGTGCCACCAAACGAACAGGGGACGAGCAGTACTTC
CATKRTGDEQYF
>TRBD1|.|TRBV23-1|TRBJ2-1
TGCGCCAGCAGCCAATGGACAGGGAAGGGGGATGAGCAGTTCTTC
CASSQWTGKGDEQFF
>.|few|TRBV6-5|TRBJ2-7
TGTGCCAGCAGTAACCAGCTCGGGGAGCAGTACTTC
CASSNQLGEQYF
>.|.|TRBV6-1|TRBJ2-3
TGTGCCAGCAGTGAACCGGCAGGGCCAGATACGCAGTATTTT
CASSEPAGPDTQYF
>TRBD2|few|TRBV5-1|TRBJ2-7
TGCGCCAGCCGCGGGGGGACATACTCCTACGAGCAGTACTTC
CASRGGTYSYEQYF
>.|.|TRBV6-1|TRBJ1-2
TGTGCCAGCGGGGAAACCAACAGGGATGGCTACACCTTC
CASGETNRDGYTF
>.|.|TRBV6-5|TRBJ1-5
TGTGCCAGCCAATTCAACTGGAATCAGCCCCAGCATTTT
CASQFNWNQPQHF
>TRBD1|.|TRBV5-1|TRBJ1-2
TGCGCCAGCAGCTGGACAGGGAACTATGGCTACACCTTC
CASSWTGNYGYTF
>TRBD2|.|TRBV7-9|TRBJ2-1
TGTGCCAGCAGTCTACTAGCGGGGGCATACAATGAGCAGTTCTTC
CASSLLAGAYNEQFF
>.|.|TRBV6-5|TRBJ1-1
TGTGCCAGCTTTCCTGCAGGGTTGTTCACTGAAGCTTTCTTT
CASFPAGLFTEAFF